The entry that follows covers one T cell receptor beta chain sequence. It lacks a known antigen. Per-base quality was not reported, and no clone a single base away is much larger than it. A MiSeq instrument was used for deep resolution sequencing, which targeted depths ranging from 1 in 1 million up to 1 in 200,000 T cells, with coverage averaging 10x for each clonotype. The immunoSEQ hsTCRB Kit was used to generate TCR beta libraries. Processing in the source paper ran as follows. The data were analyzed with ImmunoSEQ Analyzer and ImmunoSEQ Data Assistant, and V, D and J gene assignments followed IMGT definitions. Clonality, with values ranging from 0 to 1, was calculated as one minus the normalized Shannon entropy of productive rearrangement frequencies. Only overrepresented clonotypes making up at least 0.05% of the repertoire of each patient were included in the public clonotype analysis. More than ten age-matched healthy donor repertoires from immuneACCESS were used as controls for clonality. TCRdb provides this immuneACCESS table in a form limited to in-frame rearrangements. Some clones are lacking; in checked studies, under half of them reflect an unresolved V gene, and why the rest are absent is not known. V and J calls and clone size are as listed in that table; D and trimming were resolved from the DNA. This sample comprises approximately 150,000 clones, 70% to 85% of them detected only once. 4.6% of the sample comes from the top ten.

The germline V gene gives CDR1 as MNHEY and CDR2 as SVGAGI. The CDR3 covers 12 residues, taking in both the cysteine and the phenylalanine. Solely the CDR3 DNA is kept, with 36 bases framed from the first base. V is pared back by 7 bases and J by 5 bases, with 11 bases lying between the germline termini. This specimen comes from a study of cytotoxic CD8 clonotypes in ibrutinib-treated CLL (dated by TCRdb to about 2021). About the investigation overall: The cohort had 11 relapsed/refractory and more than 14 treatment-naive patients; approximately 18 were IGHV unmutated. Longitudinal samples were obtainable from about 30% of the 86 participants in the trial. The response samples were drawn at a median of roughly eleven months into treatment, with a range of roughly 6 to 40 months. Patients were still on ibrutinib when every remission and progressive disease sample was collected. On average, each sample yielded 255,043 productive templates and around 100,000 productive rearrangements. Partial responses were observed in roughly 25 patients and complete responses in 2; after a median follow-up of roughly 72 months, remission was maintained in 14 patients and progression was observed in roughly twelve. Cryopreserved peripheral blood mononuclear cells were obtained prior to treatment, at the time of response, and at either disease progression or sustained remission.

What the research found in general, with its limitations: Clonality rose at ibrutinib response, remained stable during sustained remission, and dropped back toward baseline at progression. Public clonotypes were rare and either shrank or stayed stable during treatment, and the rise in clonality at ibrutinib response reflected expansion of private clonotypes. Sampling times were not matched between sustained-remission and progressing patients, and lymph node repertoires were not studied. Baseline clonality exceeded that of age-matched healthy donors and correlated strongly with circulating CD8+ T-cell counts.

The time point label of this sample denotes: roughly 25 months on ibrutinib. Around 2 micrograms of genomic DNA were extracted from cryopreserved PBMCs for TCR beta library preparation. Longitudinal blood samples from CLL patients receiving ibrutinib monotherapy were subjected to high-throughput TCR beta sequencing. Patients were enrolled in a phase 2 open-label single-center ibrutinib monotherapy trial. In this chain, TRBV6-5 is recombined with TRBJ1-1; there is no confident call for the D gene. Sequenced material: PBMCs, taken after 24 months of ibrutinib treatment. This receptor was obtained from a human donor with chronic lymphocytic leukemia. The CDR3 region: CASTRGGTEAFF. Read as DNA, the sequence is TGTGCCAGCACCCGAGGAGGAACTGAAGCTTTCTTT.